This entry lists 25 T cell receptor beta chains sequenced from one sample in a study of T cell changes during pregnancy in multiple sclerosis. Only in-frame clones appear in the TCRdb table, and some are missing; sequencing was by immunoSEQ multiplex PCR. In the table there are tens of thousands of clones, about nine tenths of which are singletons. The sample here was CD8+ T cells from peripheral blood mononuclear cells, taken in the second trimester of pregnancy. The origin of the receptors is a female donor with multiple sclerosis, enrolled in a pregnancy study.

The rearrangement joins TRBV28 to TRBJ1-1; possible D gene TRBD1, 5 bases. Germline values: CDR1 MDHEN, CDR2 SYDVKM. The CDR3 runs 12 residues. Trimming took 8 bases from V and 3 from J, leaving 10 bases between them. CDR3 loop: CASGDSYTEAFF. The CDR3 DNA follows: TGTGCCAGCGGCGACAGCTACACTGAAGCTTTCTTT.

The V gene is TRBV4-1, the J gene TRBJ2-7; 13 bases align to TRBD2. Losses at the gene ends were 4 bases for V and 7 bases for J; bases not matched to a gene: 10. CDR1 is MGHRA, CDR2 YSYEKL, per germline. This CDR3 comprises 16 residues. CDR3 amino acids: CASSRGYGLAGDEQYF. The CDR3 coding sequence is TGCGCCAGCAGCCGAGGGTACGGACTAGCGGGAGATGAGCAGTACTTC.

The V gene is TRBV7-9, the J gene TRBJ2-5, with 11 positions matching TRBD2. From germline, CDR1 is SEHNR and CDR2 FQNEAQ (reference sequence). The V segment lost 2 bases and the J segment 5 bases; nucleotides outside the gene matches: 4. The CDR3 extends over 15 amino acids. The CDR3 bases are TGTGCCAGCAGCTTATATATAGCGGGAGGGGAGACCCAGTACTTC. Translation gives CASSLYIAGGETQYF. The complete variable domain, with remaining parts taken from reference TRBV7-9 and TRBJ2-5, reads DTGVSQNPRHKITKRGQNVTFRCDPISEHNRLYWYRQTLGQGPEFLTYFQNEAQLEKSRLLSDRFSAERPKGSFSTLEIQRTEQGDSAMYLCASSLYIAGGETQYFGPGTRLLVL.

This sequence joins TRBV28 and TRBJ2-1, with TRBD2 as a possible D gene (5 bases). The CDR3 contains 15 residues. Germline V CDR1 and CDR2: MDHEN, SYDVKM. V lost 3 bases to trimming and J lost 6 bases, with 15 bases between them. The DNA of the CDR3 is TGTGCCAGCAGTTTTTACTGGATCGGGGTCAATGAGCAGTTCTTC. Encoded protein: CASSFYWIGVNEQFF. Using reference TRBV28 and TRBJ2-1 for the parts outside the CDR3, the full variable domain is DVKVTQSSRYLVKRTGEKVFLECVQDMDHENMFWYRQDPGLGLRLIYFSYDVKMKEKGDIPEGYSVSREKKERFSLILESASTNQTSMYLCASSFYWIGVNEQFFGPGTRLTVL.

The chain links TRBV27 to TRBJ2-2; 8 nucleotides agree with TRBD2. The CDR3 covers 14 residues. CDR1 is MNHEY and CDR2 is SMNVEV in the germline V gene (reference sequence). V gave up 4 bases and J gave up 6 bases; unmatched junction bases: 4. The CDR3 bases are TGTGCCAGCAGTTATGCGGGGGGCGCCGGGGAGCTGTTTTTT. This encodes CASSYAGGAGELFF.

V usage is TRBV10-3 and J usage is TRBJ2-1; D is undetermined. V lost 0 bases and J 8 bases, leaving 17 bases between the germline ends. This CDR3 has 16 residues. Germline lookup yields CDR1 ENHRY and CDR2 SYGVKD. The CDR3 loop is CAISESIVPSRDEQFF. The CDR3 DNA follows: TGTGCCATCAGTGAGTCGATAGTCCCTTCGAGAGATGAGCAGTTCTTC.

The rearrangement links TRBV5-6 to TRBJ2-1; possible D gene TRBD1, 6 bases. The CDR3 loop spans 15 amino acids. V gave up 0 bases and J gave up 10 bases, with 17 bases separating them. CDR1 and CDR2 from the germline V gene are SGHDT and YYEEEE. Written as DNA, the CDR3 is TGTGCCAGCAGCTTGGGGGCAGGGGATGTGGGCGAGCAGTTCTTC. Translation gives CASSLGAGDVGEQFF.

This chain uses TRBV9 with TRBJ2-7, with D possibly matching TRBD2 (6 bases). The V end lost 0 bases, the J end lost 2 bases, and 12 bases lay between the germline ends. Germline CDR1 reads SGDLS; CDR2 reads YYNGEE. This CDR3 spans 15 amino acids. The CDR3 region has the DNA TGTGCCAGCAGCGTAGAGGCGGGATTAGCCTACGAGCAGTACTTC. Translating gives CASSVEAGLAYEQYF.

This chain uses TRBV6-5 with TRBJ1-1, with 7 bases aligning to TRBD1. The length of the CDR3 is 13 residues. Losses at the gene ends were 7 bases for V and 1 base for J; bases not matched to a gene: 3. Germline lookup yields CDR1 MNHEY and CDR2 SVGAGI. The CDR3: CASTQGPNTEAFF. CDR3 DNA sequence: TGTGCCAGCACACAGGGGCCGAACACTGAAGCTTTCTTT.

This chain connects TRBV7-6 to TRBJ2-1, with 8 positions matching TRBD2. The CDR3 covers 12 residues. Germline CDR1 is SGHVS and CDR2 is FNYEAQ. Trimming removed 4 bases from V and 9 bases from J; junction bases left unmatched: 2. CDR3 in DNA: TGTGCCAGCAGCTCCGGGGGGGGTGAGCAGTTCTTC. Amino acid sequence: CASSSGGGEQFF.

J is TRBJ2-2 and V is TRBV6-5; no firm D call. Germline loops: CDR1 MNHEY, CDR2 SVGAGI. This CDR3 has 12 amino acids. The ends were cut back, 0 bases at V and 7 bases at J, with 3 bases in the middle. CDR3 nucleotides: TGTGCCAGCAGTTACTCTATCGGGGAGCTGTTTTTT. It is translated as CASSYSIGELFF.

In DNA form, the CDR3 reads TGTGCCAGTAGCAACCTGAGGGCGGGCACCGGGGAGCTGTTTTTT. This encodes CASSNLRAGTGELFF. The chain couples TRBV19 to TRBJ2-2; maybe TRBD2 (5 bases). Germline CDR1 is LNHDA and CDR2 is SQIVND (reference sequence). V lost 6 bases and J lost 4, with 15 bases in between. CDR3 length: 15 residues. The whole variable domain, filled in from reference TRBV19 and TRBJ2-2, reads DGGITQSPKYLFRKEGQNVTLSCEQNLNHDAMYWYRQDPGQGLRLIYYSQIVNDFQKGDIAEGYSVSREKKESFPLTVTSAQKNPTAFYLCASSNLRAGTGELFFGEGSRLTVL.

The chain joins TRBV6-1 to TRBJ1-5, with 10 bases matching TRBD1. The CDR3 has 19 residues. With 8 bases clipped from V and 0 bases from J, the junction kept 16 bases outside the gene matches. Germline assignment: CDR1 MNHNS and CDR2 SASEGT. The DNA for the CDR3 is TGTGCCAGCGGTCAAGGGACAGGGGAAAGATGGGGTAGCAATCAGCCCCAGCATTTT. Encoded protein: CASGQGTGERWGSNQPQHF.

The V gene is TRBV7-9, the J gene TRBJ2-1, with 9 bases aligning to TRBD2. Looked up from germline, CDR1 is SEHNR and CDR2 is FQNEAQ (reference sequence). This CDR3 spans 14 amino acids. Unmatched junction bases numbered 9, after V lost 7 bases and J lost 8 bases. CDR3 sequence (DNA): TGTGCCAGCATCCTCCGGGGACTAGCCGATGAGCAGTTCTTC. Residues: CASILRGLADEQFF.

The genes are TRBV15 and TRBJ1-2; a weak D match, TRBD1 (5 bases). The CDR3 consists of 15 residues. V shed 5 bases and J shed 1 base, with 14 bases lying between them. Germline lookup yields CDR1 LNHNV and CDR2 YYDKDF (reference sequence). The CDR3, as DNA: TGTGCCACCAGCGGGGAATCACAGGTTAACTATGGCTACACCTTC. Amino acid sequence: CATSGESQVNYGYTF.

The V call is TRBV25-1, the J call TRBJ2-7; D is undetermined. Germline CDR1 reads MGHDK; CDR2 reads SYGVNS. Trimming took 6 bases from V and 5 from J, leaving 14 bases between them. The CDR3 totals 13 residues. The CDR3 DNA reads as TGTGCCAGCAGCTTGGGCCTCCTAAACGAGCAGTACTTC. Its translation: CASSLGLLNEQYF.

The V call is TRBV7-9, the J call TRBJ2-1, with 13 bases lining up with TRBD2. With 4 bases clipped from V and 0 bases from J, the junction kept 9 bases outside the gene matches. Germline CDR1 and CDR2: SEHNR and FQNEAQ (reference sequence). The CDR3 covers 19 residues. The CDR3 DNA follows: TGTGCCAGCAGCTCCCCGACTAGCGGGAGGTCAAGCTCCTACAATGAGCAGTTCTTC. Residues: CASSSPTSGRSSSYNEQFF.

This clone was observed once. V usage is TRBV6-4 and J usage is TRBJ2-1; 8 bases agree with TRBD2. The CDR3 runs 15 residues. V shed 6 bases and J 8 bases; nucleotides not matched to a gene: 12. Germline V gene sequence: CDR1 MRHNA, CDR2 SNTAGT. The CDR3 loop reads CASSHREGTADEQFF. Written as DNA, the CDR3 is TGTGCCAGCAGCCATCGGGAGGGTACGGCCGATGAGCAGTTCTTC.

V and J are TRBV27 and TRBJ1-5, with TRBD1 matching 7 bases. The CDR3 consists of 14 residues. CDR1 MNHEY and CDR2 SMNVEV come from the germline V gene (reference sequence). J was trimmed by 6 bases and V by 3 bases; bases with no gene match: 5. CDR3 sequence: CASSFRQGGQPQHF. In DNA form, the CDR3 reads TGTGCCAGCAGTTTCCGACAGGGAGGTCAGCCCCAGCATTTT.

This chain uses TRBV27 with TRBJ2-1; TRBD2 matches 7 bases. Germline-derived CDR1 and CDR2 are MNHEY and SMNVEV (reference sequence). The CDR3 consists of 16 residues. V shed 0 bases and J 4 bases; nucleotides not matched to a gene: 6. The CDR3 bases are TGTGCCAGCAGTTTATCGGCGGGAGAGGGGTACAATGAGCAGTTCTTC. Translating it yields CASSLSAGEGYNEQFF.

The chain couples TRBV4-2 to TRBJ2-1; 11 bases align to TRBD2. Germline V gene lookup returns CDR1 LGHNA and CDR2 YNFKEQ. The trim removed 3 bases at V and 7 bases at J, leaving 8 bases unmatched. The CDR3 has 16 residues. This CDR3 is CASSHISGRAINEQFF. In nucleotides, the CDR3 is TGTGCCAGCAGCCATATTAGCGGGAGGGCCATAAATGAGCAGTTCTTC.

The chain combines TRBV4-3 with TRBJ2-5, with D tentatively TRBD2 (6 bases). The germline V gene has CDR1 LGHNA and CDR2 YSLEER. V was cut by 0 bases and J by 4 bases, with 15 bases left in between. The CDR3 is 16 residues long. The CDR3 loop reads CASSQEVGGGAETQYF. DNA for the CDR3: TGCGCCAGCAGCCAAGAGGTTGGGGGAGGAGCAGAGACCCAGTACTTC.

The chain carries TRBV27 and TRBJ2-7; 9 nucleotides line up with TRBD1. Looked up from germline, CDR1 is MNHEY and CDR2 is SMNVEV (reference sequence). The J segment lost 5 bases and the V segment lost 5 bases, leaving 10 bases of the junction unmatched. This CDR3 contains 15 residues. The CDR3 DNA follows: TGTGCCAGCAGTAATTTAGGGACAGGGTTGGACGAGCAGTACTTC. Translated, it gives CASSNLGTGLDEQYF.

This clone has a single count. The chain carries TRBV5-1 and TRBJ2-5, with D possibly being TRBD1 (5 bases). CDR3 length equals 13 residues. Between the trimmed V and J ends, which lost 2 bases and 3 bases, there was a span of 8 bases. Germline V gives CDR1 SGHRS, CDR2 YFSETQ. CDR3 sequence reads: CASSFGREETQYF. CDR3 DNA sequence: TGCGCCAGCAGCTTCGGCAGGGAAGAGACCCAGTACTTC.

J is TRBJ2-7 and V is TRBV11-2; TRBD2 might be the D (6 bases). V was shortened by 7 bases and J by 2 bases, with 15 bases between the two germline ends. The CDR3 is 14 amino acids. The germline CDR1 and CDR2 sequences are SGHAT and FQNNGV. The CDR3: CASNVEGGPYEQYF. As DNA, the CDR3 is TGTGCCAGCAACGTAGAGGGAGGCCCCTACGAGCAGTACTTC. Variable domain in full (rest from reference TRBV11-2 and TRBJ2-7): EAGVAQSPRYKIIEKRQSVAFWCNPISGHATLYWYQQILGQGPKLLIQFQNNGVVDDSQLPKDRFSAERLKGVDSTLKIQPAKLEDSAVYLCASNVEGGPYEQYFGPGTRLTVT.